One sample yielded the 19 T cell receptor beta chains listed below, sequenced in a study of human T cells and chemical hapten exposure. Described time point: patch test 1, 2 weeks after DPC sensitization. This sample's treatment: therapeutic diphenylcyclopropenone sensitization with weekly scalp DPC. TCRdb reanalysed the RACE reads using MiXCR and keeps one entry per CDR3 protein. Among around 71,000 distinct CDR3 sequences listed, roughly 9.2% were seen once. The sample in question was whole blood, obtained in connection with sensitization to the hapten diphenylcyclopropenone (DPC). The receptors come from a woman aged 35 to 49 with alopecia areata. Some clones in this sample may be carry-over from other donors' samples.

This clonotype has ten or more counts. The chain has TRBV5-1 and TRBJ2-5; tentatively, D is TRBD2 (6 bases). The CDR3 totals 16 residues. Deletions cut 4 bases from V and 1 base from J, with 17 bases between. CDR1 is SGHRS, CDR2 YFSETQ, per germline. Here the CDR3 DNA reads TGCGCCAGCAGCACCGGGGGACTCCCCAGCCAAGAGACCCAGTACTTC. Its translation: CASSTGGLPSQETQYF.

In this sample, this clonotype turned up a few times. The chain employs TRBV29-1 and TRBJ1-3, with D unresolved. This CDR3 is built from 12 residues. CDR1 is SQVTM, CDR2 ANQGSEA, per germline. Trimming took off 6 bases at V and 0 bases at J, with 6 bases between the two ends. In DNA form, the CDR3 reads TGCAGCGTGGGGTCCTCTGGAAACACCATATATTTT. This gives the protein CSVGSSGNTIYF.

This sequence joins TRBV10-3 and TRBJ2-3, with 12 nucleotides matching TRBD2. Unmatched junction bases numbered 16, after V lost 8 bases and J lost 4 bases. The germline CDR1 and CDR2 sequences are ENHRY and SYGVKD. CDR3 length equals 18 residues. The CDR3 spells CAISPRLGLAGIPDTQYF. The CDR3 bases are TGTGCCATCTCCCCCCGGCTCGGACTAGCGGGGATTCCAGATACGCAGTATTTT.

In its sample, this clonotype was seen many times. The V gene is TRBV15, the J gene TRBJ1-5, with unresolved D. There are 13 residues in the CDR3. In germline, CDR1 is LNHNV, CDR2 YYDKDF (reference sequence). V was shortened by 1 base and J by 6 bases, with 7 bases between the two germline ends. For the CDR3, the DNA is TGTGCCACCAGCAGAGGAGACGGTCAGCCCCAGCATTTT. Translating gives CATSRGDGQPQHF.

The rearrangement links TRBV20-1 to TRBJ1-1; D ambiguous. Germline V gene lookup returns CDR1 DFQATT and CDR2 SNEGSKA (reference sequence). With 4 bases removed from V and 0 bases from J, the gap between germline ends came to 12 bases. CDR3 length equals 14 residues. The CDR3: CSAISRPLNTEAFF. Here the CDR3 DNA reads TGCAGTGCTATATCCAGACCATTGAACACTGAAGCTTTCTTT.

This clonotype was counted at least ten times. This chain uses TRBV23-1 with TRBJ2-3, with D perhaps being TRBD1 or TRBD2 (5 bases each). TRBV23-1 is identified as an open reading frame with a role that is uncertain. Trimming cost V 11 bases and J 2 bases, with 14 bases left between them. The CDR3 extends over 13 amino acids. The CDR3: CAGVGVPTDTQYF. Written as DNA, the CDR3 is TGCGCCGGGGTGGGGGTCCCCACAGATACGCAGTATTTT.

The chain carries TRBV2 and TRBJ1-6, with TRBD1 matching 9 bases. Germline CDR1 and CDR2: SNHLY and FYNNEI. The CDR3 is 14 amino acids. V gave up 1 base and J gave up 8 bases; unmatched junction bases: 0. Here the CDR3 reads CASSEDRGHSPLHF. In nucleotides, the CDR3 is TGTGCCAGCAGTGAAGACAGGGGGCATTCACCCCTCCACTTT.

A remark on this clonotype: A much larger clone is a single base away; this may be a read error. The chain combines TRBV7-2 with TRBJ2-3; 7 nucleotides align to TRBD2. The CDR3 runs 13 residues. The germline V gene has CDR1 SGHTA and CDR2 FQGNSA. CDR3 sequence reads: CVSSFKRGDTQYF. CDR3 bases: TGTGTCAGCAGCTTCAAGCGGGGAGATACGCAGTATTTT.

This clonotype was counted at least ten times. V usage is TRBV2 and J usage is TRBJ2-1, with TRBD2 matching 12 bases. Germline values: CDR1 SNHLY, CDR2 FYNNEI. The ends lost 10 bases at V and 7 bases at J; junction bases unmatched: 17. The CDR3 has 17 amino acids. CDR3 nucleotides: TGTGCCAACCGCGGACTAGCGGGGCAGACAATTATAAATGAGCAGTTCTTC. It is translated as CANRGLAGQTIINEQFF.

The chain couples TRBV29-1 to TRBJ2-1; TRBD2 matches at 13 bases. The junction had 8 bases not matched to a gene; V was cut back by 6 bases and J by 0 bases. The CDR3 has 17 residues. Germline CDR1 reads SQVTM; CDR2 reads ANQGSEA. Here the CDR3 reads CSVAGTSGVSSYNEQFF. The CDR3 region has the DNA TGCAGCGTCGCAGGGACTAGCGGGGTGAGCTCCTACAATGAGCAGTTCTTC.

This clonotype was seen ten or more times. Mismatch with germline at one junction end may stem from a read error. The V call is TRBV7-9, the J call TRBJ2-7, with D tentatively TRBD1 (6 bases). Germline V gives CDR1 SEHNR, CDR2 FQNEAQ (reference sequence). The CDR3 extends over 15 amino acids. The CDR3 bases are TGTGCCAACAGCCCGGCCTGGACAGAGGCCTACGAGCAGTACTTC. Translated, it gives CANSPAWTEAYEQYF.

This clonotype showed up many times. The V call is TRBV14, the J call TRBJ2-1; D assignment may be TRBD1 or TRBD2 (5 bases each). The length of the CDR3 is 18 residues. CDR1 and CDR2 (germline): SGHDN, FVKESK. The V end lost 4 bases, the J end lost 0 bases, and 19 bases lay between the germline ends. CDR3 nucleotide sequence: TGTGCCAGCAGCCTGCGATCCGGGGCAGGCAACTCCTACAATGAGCAGTTCTTC. Its translation is CASSLRSGAGNSYNEQFF. The entire variable domain, with the rest obtained from reference TRBV14 and TRBJ2-1, is as follows: EAGVTQFPSHSVIEKGQTVTLRCDPISGHDNLYWYRRVMGKEIKFLLHFVKESKQDESGMPNNRFLAERTGGTYSTLKVQPAELEDSGVYFCASSLRSGAGNSYNEQFFGPGTRLTVL.

This clonotype was found many times. J is TRBJ2-7 and V is TRBV6-6, with D unclear. Trimming removed 6 bases from V and 0 bases from J, with 15 bases in between. In germline, CDR1 is MNHNY, CDR2 SVGAGI (reference sequence). The CDR3 runs 15 residues. In DNA, the CDR3 is TGTGCCAGCAGACCAGTTACCCCAGGCTCCTACGAGCAGTACTTC. It encodes CASRPVTPGSYEQYF.

This clonotype showed up many times. This chain joins TRBV30 and TRBJ1-5, with D uncertain. The CDR3 spans 18 residues. Per germline, CDR1 GTSNPN and CDR2 SVGIG (reference sequence). The V end was cut by 0 bases, the J end by 1 base, with 19 bases between. CDR3 sequence (DNA): TGTGCCTGGAGTGTACGAGGATTTAGGCACGTCAGCAATCAGCCCCAGCATTTT. Translation: CAWSVRGFRHVSNQPQHF.

This clonotype showed up just once. The chain is built from TRBV29-1 and TRBJ2-7; D remains unclear. CDR3 length: 13 residues. CDR1 is SQVTM, CDR2 ANQGSEA, per germline. V lost 4 bases, J lost 1 base, and 11 bases lay in between. Here the CDR3 reads CSVAASVSYEQYF. The CDR3 nucleotides read TGCAGCGTTGCCGCTTCGGTATCCTACGAGCAGTACTTC.

This clonotype was counted many times. The chain couples TRBV9 to TRBJ2-3, with 10 bases matching TRBD2. The junction had 2 bases not matched to a gene; V was cut back by 3 bases and J by 1 base. The germline V gene encodes CDR1 SGDLS and CDR2 YYNGEE. The CDR3 loop spans 15 amino acids. CDR3 sequence reads: CASSGGTSGTDTQYF. The CDR3 DNA is TGTGCCAGCAGCGGCGGGACTAGCGGCACAGATACGCAGTATTTT.

This clonotype has a count of ten or more. The chain employs TRBV27 and TRBJ2-7; 8 positions match TRBD1. V trimming: 5 bases; J trimming: 6 bases; junction bases outside the gene matches: 9. The germline gives CDR1 MNHEY, CDR2 SMNVEV (reference sequence). The CDR3 totals 14 residues. Here the CDR3 reads CASSPRQGMGEQYF. DNA of the CDR3: TGTGCCAGCAGTCCCCGACAGGGGATGGGCGAGCAGTACTTC.

At least ten counts were recorded for this clonotype. The rearrangement links TRBV20-1 to TRBJ2-7, with a weak D call TRBD1 (5 bases). This CDR3 region has 11 residues. Germline CDR1 and CDR2: DFQATT and SNEGSKA (reference sequence). CDR3 loop: CTPSRDYEQYF. CDR3 DNA: TGCACTCCATCCAGGGACTACGAGCAGTACTTC.

The sample holds many counts of this clonotype. J is TRBJ1-1 and V is TRBV12-2; TRBD1 is the table's D call and was not checked against the DNA. TRBV12-2 is assigned pseudogene status. The CDR3 totals 16 residues. The CDR3 protein is CASRLGGQAMNTEAFF. DNA of the CDR3: TGTGCAAGTCGCTTAGGAGGACAGGCGATGAACACTGAAGCTTTCTTT.